The present entry profiles one T cell receptor (beta chain) with its context. This sample was included in a study of OX40 agonist ivuxolimab in advanced cancers. Clones were sequenced by immunoSEQ multiplex PCR, and TCRdb holds only the in-frame ones, with some missing. The data show tens of thousands of clones, approximately 84% seen once. Germline loops: CDR1 SGHRS, CDR2 YFSETQ. The CDR3 spans 13 residues. V gave up 0 bases and J gave up 1 base, with 2 bases separating them. This chain links TRBV5-1 with TRBJ2-1; the D is unclear. The material sequenced was CD4+ or CD8+ T cells sorted from blood, taken in a trial of the OX40 agonist ivuxolimab. The receptor was derived from an adult with an advanced solid tumor such as melanoma, head and neck, liver or kidney cancer. CDR3 nucleotide sequence: TGCGCCAGCAGCTTGGGGTCCTACAATGAGCAGTTCTTC. This codes for CASSLGSYNEQFF.